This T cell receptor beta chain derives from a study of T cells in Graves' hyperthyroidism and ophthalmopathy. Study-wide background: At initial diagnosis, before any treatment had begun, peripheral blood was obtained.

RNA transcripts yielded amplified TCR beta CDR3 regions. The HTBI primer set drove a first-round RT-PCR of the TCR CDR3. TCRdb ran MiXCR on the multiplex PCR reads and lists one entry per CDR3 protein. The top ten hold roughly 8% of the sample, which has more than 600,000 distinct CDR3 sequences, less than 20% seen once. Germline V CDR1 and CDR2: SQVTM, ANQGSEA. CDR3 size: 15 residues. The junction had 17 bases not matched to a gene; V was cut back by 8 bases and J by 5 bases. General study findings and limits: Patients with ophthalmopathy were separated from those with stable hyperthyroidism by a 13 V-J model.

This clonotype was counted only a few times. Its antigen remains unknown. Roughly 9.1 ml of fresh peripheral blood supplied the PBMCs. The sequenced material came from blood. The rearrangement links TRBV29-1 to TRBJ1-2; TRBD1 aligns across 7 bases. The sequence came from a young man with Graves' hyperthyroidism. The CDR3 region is CSTGQVAPAIYGYTF. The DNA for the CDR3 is TGCAGCACCGGACAGGTAGCACCAGCCATATATGGCTACACCTTC.